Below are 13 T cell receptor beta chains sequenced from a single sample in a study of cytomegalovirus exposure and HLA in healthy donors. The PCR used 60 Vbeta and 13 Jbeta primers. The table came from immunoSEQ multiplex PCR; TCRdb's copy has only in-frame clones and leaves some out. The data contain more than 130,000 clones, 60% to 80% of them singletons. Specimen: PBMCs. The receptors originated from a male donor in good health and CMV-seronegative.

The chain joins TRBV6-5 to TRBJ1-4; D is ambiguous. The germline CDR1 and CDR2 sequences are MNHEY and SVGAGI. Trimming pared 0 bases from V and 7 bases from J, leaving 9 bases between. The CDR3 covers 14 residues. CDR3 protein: CASSYSTISEKLFF. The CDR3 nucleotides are TGTGCCAGCAGTTACTCGACAATAAGTGAAAAACTGTTTTTT.

The CDR3 bases are TGTGCCAGCAGCCTCCAGGGGGCCGTACCCCTCCACTTT. This translates into CASSLQGAVPLHF. The rearrangement links TRBV7-2 to TRBJ1-6; 8 positions match TRBD1. V lost 5 bases, J lost 12 bases, and 6 bases stayed unmatched. Germline CDR1 reads SGHTA; CDR2 reads FQGNSA. The CDR3 consists of 13 residues.

CDR3 sequence reads: CANPPQVYNEQFF. CDR3 in DNA: TGCGCCAACCCGCCGCAGGTCTACAATGAGCAGTTCTTC. The rearrangement uses TRBV5-1 and TRBJ2-1, with unresolved D. Trimming took 9 bases from V and 3 from J, leaving 13 bases between them. Germline V gives CDR1 SGHRS, CDR2 YFSETQ. This CDR3 has 13 residues.

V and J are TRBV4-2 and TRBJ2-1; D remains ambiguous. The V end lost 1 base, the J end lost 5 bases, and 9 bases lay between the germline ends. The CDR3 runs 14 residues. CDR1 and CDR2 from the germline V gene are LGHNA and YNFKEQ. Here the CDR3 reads CASSQVTENNEQFF. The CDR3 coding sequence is TGTGCCAGCAGCCAAGTAACAGAAAACAATGAGCAGTTCTTC.

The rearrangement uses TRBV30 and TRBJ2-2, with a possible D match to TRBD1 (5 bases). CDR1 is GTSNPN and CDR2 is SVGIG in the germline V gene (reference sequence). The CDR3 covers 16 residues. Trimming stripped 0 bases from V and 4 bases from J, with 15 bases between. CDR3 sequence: CAWSVRRVLFTGELFF. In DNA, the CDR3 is TGTGCCTGGAGTGTACGCAGGGTTTTGTTCACCGGGGAGCTGTTTTTT.

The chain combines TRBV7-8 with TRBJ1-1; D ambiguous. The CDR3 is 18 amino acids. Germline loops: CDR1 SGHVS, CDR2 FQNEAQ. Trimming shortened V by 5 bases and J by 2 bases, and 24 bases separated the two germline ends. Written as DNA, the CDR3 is TGTGCCAGCAGCCTACCGCCGGGATTGGCCCTACTCAACACTGAAGCTTTCTTT. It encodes CASSLPPGLALLNTEAFF.

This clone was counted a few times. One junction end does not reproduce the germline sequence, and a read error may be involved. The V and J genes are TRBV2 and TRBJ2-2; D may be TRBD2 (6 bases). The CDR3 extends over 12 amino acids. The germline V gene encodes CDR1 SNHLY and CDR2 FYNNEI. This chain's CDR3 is CASSFSAGGLFF. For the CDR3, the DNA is TGTGCCAGCAGCTTTTCGGCCGGGGGGCTGTTTTTT.

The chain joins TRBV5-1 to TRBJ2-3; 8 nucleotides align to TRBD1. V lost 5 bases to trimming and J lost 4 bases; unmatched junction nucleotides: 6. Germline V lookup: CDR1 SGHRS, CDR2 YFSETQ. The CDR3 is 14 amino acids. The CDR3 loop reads CASRTGELPDTQYF. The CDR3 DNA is TGCGCCAGCAGGACAGGGGAACTACCAGATACGCAGTATTTT.

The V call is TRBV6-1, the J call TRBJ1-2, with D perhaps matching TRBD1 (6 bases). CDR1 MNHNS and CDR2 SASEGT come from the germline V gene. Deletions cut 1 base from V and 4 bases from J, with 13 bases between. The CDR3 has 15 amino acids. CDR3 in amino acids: CASSEVFGQLYGYTF. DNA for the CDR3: TGTGCCAGCAGTGAAGTGTTTGGACAGCTCTATGGCTACACCTTC.

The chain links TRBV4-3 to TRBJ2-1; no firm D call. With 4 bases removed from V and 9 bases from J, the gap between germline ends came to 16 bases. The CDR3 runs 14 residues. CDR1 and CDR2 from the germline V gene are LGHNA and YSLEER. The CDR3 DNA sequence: TGCGCCAGCAGCCCTCAATCCGAGAGTGCTGAGCAGTTCTTC. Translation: CASSPQSESAEQFF.

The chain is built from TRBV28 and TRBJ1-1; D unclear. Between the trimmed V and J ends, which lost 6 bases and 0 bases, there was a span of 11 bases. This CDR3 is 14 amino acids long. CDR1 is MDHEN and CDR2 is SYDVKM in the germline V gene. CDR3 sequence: CASSLEGLNTEAFF. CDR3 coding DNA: TGTGCCAGCAGCCTCGAGGGCCTGAACACTGAAGCTTTCTTT.

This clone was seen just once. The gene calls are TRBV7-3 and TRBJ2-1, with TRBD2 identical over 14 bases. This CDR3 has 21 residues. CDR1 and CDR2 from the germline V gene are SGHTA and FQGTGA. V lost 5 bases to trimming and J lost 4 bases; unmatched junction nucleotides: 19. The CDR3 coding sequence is TGTGCCAGCAGCCGACGGACTAGCGGGGGGCCGACTCCTCATTCTTACAATGAGCAGTTCTTC. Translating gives CASSRRTSGGPTPHSYNEQFF.

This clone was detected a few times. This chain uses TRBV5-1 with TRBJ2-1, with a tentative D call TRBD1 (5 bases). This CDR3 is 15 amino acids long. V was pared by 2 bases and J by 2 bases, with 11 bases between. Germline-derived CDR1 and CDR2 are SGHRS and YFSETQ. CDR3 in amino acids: CASSFDSRAYNEQFF. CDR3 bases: TGCGCCAGCAGCTTCGACAGCCGAGCCTACAATGAGCAGTTCTTC. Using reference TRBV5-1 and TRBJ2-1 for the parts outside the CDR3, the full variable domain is KAGVTQTPRYLIKTRGQQVTLSCSPISGHRSVSWYQQTPGQGLQFLFEYFSETQRNKGNFPGRFSGRQFSNSRSEMNVSTLELGDSALYLCASSFDSRAYNEQFFGPGTRLTVL.